Listed below are T cell receptor beta chains from one sample, sequenced in a study of PD-L1 blockade in urothelial cancer. The assay was immunoSEQ multiplex PCR, and TCRdb's table has in-frame clones only and misses some. Of 85,000 to 90,000 clones listed, more than 85% are singletons. Sequencing used PBMCs, obtained around atezolizumab (anti-PD-L1) treatment. Receptors were obtained from a man aged 60 to 69 with urothelial cancer. Each CDR3 is given with its conserved first and last residue. The D gene is left open where the match is weak.

d_call	v_call	j_call	cdr3_aa
NA	TRBV2	TRBJ2-6	CASTMTVSGANVLTF
TRBD2	TRBV15	TRBJ2-3	CATSRPSGRAVDTQYF
NA	TRBV18	TRBJ1-2	CASSPGDHGYTF
NA	TRBV13	TRBJ2-1	CASSLVGRVPYNEQFF
NA	TRBV5-4	TRBJ2-3	CASSLAAVPDTQYF
TRBD1	TRBV6-1	TRBJ1-2	CATPRPGQGSGYTF
TRBD2	TRBV29-1	TRBJ2-3	CSVEDRGLAASTDTQYF
TRBD1	TRBV5-4	TRBJ2-7	CASSQATGTGSEQYF
TRBD2	TRBV7-2	TRBJ2-3	CASSLARGGGRTDTQYF
TRBD1	TRBV5-6	TRBJ1-1	CASSPRTGENTEAFF
NA	TRBV2	TRBJ1-1	CASKGERDTEAFF
TRBD1	TRBV6-5	TRBJ1-1	CASSLVRGEAFF
TRBD1	TRBV6-1	TRBJ1-2	CASRTGNDYGYTF